This entry lists 21 T cell receptor beta chains sequenced from one sample in a study of blood T cells in healthy people across ages. A second PCR, run for about 6 to 11 cycles, used a sample-barcoded 5' primer plus a J-beta primer mix. TCRdb called the 5' RACE reads again in MiXCR, with one record for every CDR3 protein. The data show hundreds of thousands of distinct CDR3 sequences, just over 55% seen once. Sequencing was done on a sample of blood. These receptors came from a man aged 40-49 years in good health.

The sample holds a few counts of this clonotype. This chain links TRBV4-2 with TRBJ1-2, with D uncertain. Germline V gene lookup returns CDR1 LGHNA and CDR2 YNFKEQ. The CDR3 is made up of 15 amino acids. V lost 0 bases and J lost 2, with 10 bases in between. The CDR3 nucleotides are TGTGCCAGCAGCCAAGATCAGGTTCCAAACTATGGCTACACCTTC. Translation gives CASSQDQVPNYGYTF.

The rearrangement links TRBV12-3 or TRBV12-4 to TRBJ1-2, with D unclear. V was pared by 8 bases and J by 0 bases, with 7 bases between. The CDR3 runs to 12 residues. The CDR3 DNA is TGTGCCAGCCGCTCACCTAACTATGGCTACACCTTC. Translation gives CASRSPNYGYTF.

As DNA, the CDR3 is TGTGCCATCAGGGAGCTATCAGATACGCAGTATTTT. This translates into CAIRELSDTQYF. This chain uses TRBV7-2 with TRBJ2-3; D might be TRBD1 or TRBD2, each matching 5 bases. V was cut by 10 bases and J by 4 bases, with 12 bases left in between. The CDR3 has 12 amino acids. Germline CDR1 and CDR2: SGHTA and FQGNSA.

This chain links TRBV24-1 with TRBJ2-5; 13 bases align to TRBD2. The end of the DNA fits TRBJ2-7 better, so the J call may be wrong. The CDR3 totals 16 residues. The germline V gene encodes CDR1 KGHDR and CDR2 SFDVKD. The CDR3 DNA is TGTGCCACCAGTGATTCCGGACTAGCGGGAGTAGACGAGCAGTACTTC. Translated: CATSDSGLAGVDEQYF.

The gene calls are TRBV5-1 and TRBJ1-2; D is unclear. The CDR3 spans 15 residues. V shed 4 bases and J shed 3 bases, with 16 bases lying between them. CDR1 is SGHRS, CDR2 YFSETQ, per germline. The CDR3 nucleotides are TGCGCCAGCAGCCCCGACACCCTACCGGACTATGGCTACACCTTC. As protein: CASSPDTLPDYGYTF.

This clonotype is a singleton in its sample. One end of the junction does not line up with germline, which may come from a read error. This chain uses TRBV6-2 or TRBV6-3 with TRBJ2-3; no definite D call. The CDR3 loop spans 14 amino acids. Germline-derived CDR1 and CDR2 are MNHEY and SVGEGT. For the CDR3, the DNA is TGTGCCAGCAGTGACTCTCGGTACACAGATACGCAGTATTTT. It translates to CASSDSRYTDTQYF.

The chain employs TRBV12-3 or TRBV12-4 and TRBJ2-7; D may be TRBD2 (7 bases). V was shortened by 5 bases and J by 5 bases, with 25 bases between the two germline ends. The CDR3 spans 17 residues. CDR3 DNA: TGTGCCAGCAGTCCGACAGGTATGAGGGAGGGAGCCGACGAGCAGTACTTC. Its protein is CASSPTGMREGADEQYF.

A few counts support this clonotype. The chain uses TRBV7-2 and TRBJ2-1, with 8 bases identical to TRBD1. The V and J ends lost 3 bases and 9 bases, in that order; junction bases with no gene match: 7. Germline-derived CDR1 and CDR2 are SGHTA and FQGNSA. The CDR3 covers 14 residues. This chain's CDR3 is CASSLTGAGGEQFF. The DNA for the CDR3 is TGTGCCAGCAGCTTGACAGGGGCAGGGGGTGAGCAGTTCTTC. The variable domain in full, completed from reference TRBV7-2 and TRBJ2-1, reads GAGVSQSPSNKVTEKGKDVELRCDPISGHTALYWYRQSLGQGLEFLIYFQGNSAPDKSGLPSDRFSAERTGGSVSTLTIQRTQQEDSAVYLCASSLTGAGGEQFFGPGTRLTVL.

This clonotype was seen only a few times. Here the CDR3 reads CASSKGGAGGYEETQYF. As DNA, the CDR3 is TGTGCCAGCAGCAAAGGGGGCGCTGGCGGGTACGAAGAGACCCAGTACTTC. The chain uses TRBV21-1 and TRBJ2-5; the table's D call, TRBD1, has no DNA check behind it. TRBV21-1 is a documented pseudogene. This CDR3 has 17 amino acids.

About this clonotype itself: A much larger clone differs from this one at a single base, so this may be a read error. The CDR3 DNA follows: TGTGCCAGCAGCGTCCAAGCGGGAGCGGGAGATACGCAGTATTTT. It yields the protein CASSVQAGAGDTQYF. The rearrangement joins TRBV7-2 to TRBJ2-3; TRBD2 matches 8 bases. V trimming: 5 bases; J trimming: 5 bases; junction bases outside the gene matches: 9. There are 15 residues in the CDR3. The germline V gene has CDR1 SGHTA and CDR2 FQGNSA. The whole variable domain, remainder taken from reference TRBV7-2 and TRBJ2-3, is GAGVSQSPSNKVTEKGKDVELRCDPISGHTALYWYRQSLGQGLEFLIYFQGNSAPDKSGLPSDRFSAERTGGSVSTLTIQRTQQEDSAVYLCASSVQAGAGDTQYFGPGTRLTVL.

This chain links TRBV6-5 with TRBJ2-5; D remains unclear. CDR3 size: 15 residues. Trimming cost V 6 bases and J 5 bases, with 19 bases left between them. The germline V gene has CDR1 MNHEY and CDR2 SVGAGI. The CDR3 DNA reads TGTGCCAGCAGCCTAGGCAGCCGCCTGATTGAGACCCAGTACTTC. Encoded protein: CASSLGSRLIETQYF.

The chain joins TRBV4-2 to TRBJ1-2, with TRBD1 identical over 8 bases. The germline gives CDR1 LGHNA, CDR2 YNFKEQ. There are 15 residues in the CDR3. Trimming at V came to 1 base and at J to 4 bases, leaving 5 bases not matched to a gene. CDR3 nucleotides: TGTGCCAGCAGCCAAGGGGGAGACAGGGGCTATGGCTACACCTTC. Encoded protein: CASSQGGDRGYGYTF.

V usage is TRBV7-2 and J usage is TRBJ1-4, with unresolved D. With 0 bases removed from V and 1 base from J, the gap between germline ends came to 3 bases. CDR3 length: 14 amino acids. Looked up from germline, CDR1 is SGHTA and CDR2 is FQGNSA. CDR3 sequence: CASSLARTNEKLFF. The CDR3 bases are TGTGCCAGCAGCTTAGCCCGAACTAATGAAAAACTGTTTTTT.

The chain combines TRBV4-2 with TRBJ2-6, with D tentatively TRBD1 (6 bases). CDR1 LGHNA and CDR2 YNFKEQ come from the germline V gene. Deletions cut 4 bases from V and 2 bases from J, with 24 bases between. The CDR3 is made up of 20 amino acids. The CDR3 DNA follows: TGTGCCAGCAGCCCGAAGGTCCCCGGGGACACCCGACCTGGGGCCAACGTCCTGACTTTC. It is translated as CASSPKVPGDTRPGANVLTF.

This clonotype was counted once. V is TRBV25-1 and J is TRBJ2-1; possible D gene TRBD1, 5 bases. The CDR3 extends over 17 amino acids. Trimming removed 4 bases at V and 3 bases at J, with 19 bases between. From germline, CDR1 is MGHDK and CDR2 SYGVNS. CDR3 sequence (DNA): TGTGCCAGCAGTGGCCGTCGAAGCAGGGCAATCTACAATGAGCAGTTCTTC. It is translated as CASSGRRSRAIYNEQFF.

This clonotype was seen a few times. This chain joins TRBV7-2 and TRBJ1-2; 8 bases align to TRBD1. This CDR3 is built from 14 residues. Germline V gives CDR1 SGHTA, CDR2 FQGNSA. The J segment lost 6 bases and the V segment lost 6 bases, leaving 9 bases of the junction unmatched. CDR3 coding DNA: TGTGCCAGCAGGGGAAACAGGGGGACTGATGGCTACACCTTC. Encoded protein: CASRGNRGTDGYTF.

At least ten counts were recorded for this clonotype. This chain links TRBV10-3 with TRBJ1-2; D gene uncertain. The germline V gene encodes CDR1 ENHRY and CDR2 SYGVKD. Trimming cost V 4 bases and J 4 bases, with 10 bases left between them. The CDR3 runs to 13 residues. CDR3 loop: CAISGQSSYGYTF. The CDR3 DNA follows: TGTGCCATCAGTGGGCAGTCAAGCTATGGCTACACCTTC.

The V call is TRBV2, the J call TRBJ1-2; D gene ambiguous. Germline loops: CDR1 SNHLY, CDR2 FYNNEI. The CDR3 loop spans 11 amino acids. V was shortened by 0 bases and J by 8 bases, with 4 bases between the two germline ends. CDR3 in amino acids: CASSEAGGYTF. Written as DNA, the CDR3 is TGTGCCAGCAGTGAAGCGGGGGGCTACACCTTC.

There are a few counts of this clonotype. The genes are TRBV9 and TRBJ2-1; no reliable D call. Germline CDR1 reads SGDLS; CDR2 reads YYNGEE. Trimming removed 0 bases at V and 4 bases at J, with 5 bases between. This CDR3 contains 13 residues. The CDR3 spells CASSVDSYNEQFF. The CDR3 DNA follows: TGTGCCAGCAGCGTAGACAGTTACAATGAGCAGTTCTTC.

This chain uses TRBV7-9 with TRBJ1-2; D not certain. The V gene's germline CDR1 is SEHNR and CDR2 FQNEAQ (reference sequence). With 4 bases removed from V and 8 bases from J, the gap between germline ends came to 17 bases. The CDR3 runs 14 residues. Here the CDR3 DNA reads TGTGCCAGCAGCTCTCCGCGGGGAGGGTTGGGCTACACCTTC. Translating it yields CASSSPRGGLGYTF.

This clonotype has just a few counts. This chain joins TRBV5-1 and TRBJ2-3, with no clear D. The CDR3 spans 13 residues. Trimming shortened V by 6 bases and J by 2 bases, and 10 bases separated the two germline ends. The V gene's germline CDR1 is SGHRS and CDR2 YFSETQ. CDR3 DNA: TGCGCCAGCACGGGTAGAATCACAGATACGCAGTATTTT. Its translation: CASTGRITDTQYF.